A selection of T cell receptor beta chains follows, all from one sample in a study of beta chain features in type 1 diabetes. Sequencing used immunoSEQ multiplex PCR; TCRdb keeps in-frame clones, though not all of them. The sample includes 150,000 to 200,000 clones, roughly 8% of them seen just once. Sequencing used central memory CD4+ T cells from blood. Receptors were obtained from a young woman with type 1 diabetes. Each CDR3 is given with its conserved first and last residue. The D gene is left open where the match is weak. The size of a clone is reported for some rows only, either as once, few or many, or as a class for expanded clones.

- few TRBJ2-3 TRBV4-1 TGCGCCAGCAGCCACCTTTCAGATACGCAGTATTTT CASSHLSDTQYF
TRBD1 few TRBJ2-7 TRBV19 TGTGCCAGTAGTTCCCCCGGGACAGGGTCCGACCACGAGCAGTACTTC CASSSPGTGSDHEQYF
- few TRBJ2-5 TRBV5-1 TGCGCCAGCAGCTTGGACAGGGAAGAGACCCAGTACTTC CASSLDREETQYF
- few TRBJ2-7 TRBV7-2 TGTGCCAGCAGCTTCGGGACCTACGAGCAGTACTTC CASSFGTYEQYF
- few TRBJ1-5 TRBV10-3 TGTGCCGGCTCTCCGGACAATAGCAATCAGCCCCAGCATTTT CAGSPDNSNQPQHF
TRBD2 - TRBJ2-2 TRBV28 TGTGCCAGCAGTCCGGGACTAGCATCCACCGGGGAGCTGTTTTTT CASSPGLASTGELFF
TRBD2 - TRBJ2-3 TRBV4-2 TGTGCCAGCAGCCCCCTAGAGGCGGGAGGCGCAGATACGCAGTATTTT CASSPLEAGGADTQYF
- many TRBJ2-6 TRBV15 TGTGCCACCAGCACCGGGAACTCTGGGGCCAACGTCCTGACTTTC CATSTGNSGANVLTF
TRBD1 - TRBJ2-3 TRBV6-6 TGTGCCAGCAGTTACCCCGGGACAGGGTCCCCAGATACGCAGTATTTT CASSYPGTGSPDTQYF
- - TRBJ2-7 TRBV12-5 TGTGCTAGTGGTCGCTCCACAGGGCGCGGCGCCGAGCAGTACTTC CASGRSTGRGAEQYF
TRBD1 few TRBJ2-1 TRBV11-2 TGTGCCAGCAGTAGACAGGGCGCCTACAATGAGCAGTTCTTC CASSRQGAYNEQFF
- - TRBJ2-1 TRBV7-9 TGTGCCAGCAGCTTAAGGACAGAGTTTAATGAGCAGTTCTTC CASSLRTEFNEQFF
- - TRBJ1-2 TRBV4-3 TGCGCCAGCAGCCAAGATTTAAGCAGGGGCTATGGCTACACCTTC CASSQDLSRGYGYTF
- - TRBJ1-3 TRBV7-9 TGTGCCAGCAGCTTAGTCTCTTCCTCTGGAAACACCATATATTTT CASSLVSSSGNTIYF
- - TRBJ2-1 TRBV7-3 TGTGCCAGCAGCCTCCCCCCCAGCGATGAGCAGTTCTTC CASSLPPSDEQFF
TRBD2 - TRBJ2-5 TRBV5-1 TGCGCCAGCAGCGCGGGACTAGCGGGAGAGACCCAGTACTTC CASSAGLAGETQYF
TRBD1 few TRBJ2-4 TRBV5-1 TGCGCCAGCAGATCCACTCAGGGGGCCGGCATTCAGTACTTC CASRSTQGAGIQYF
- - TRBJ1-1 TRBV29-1 TGCAGCGTTCACGCAGACGGAGGGGCAGCTTTCTTT CSVHADGGAAFF
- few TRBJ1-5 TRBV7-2 TGTGCCAGCAGCGTACAGGGCCAGCCCCAGCATTTT CASSVQGQPQHF
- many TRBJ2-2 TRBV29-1 TGCAGCGTTTCGGGTTCCGGCGGGGAGCTGTTTTTT CSVSGSGGELFF
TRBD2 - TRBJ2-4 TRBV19 TGTGCCAGTAGTCCCCCAGTGGGAGGGCCTGGTGGATGGGTAAACATTCAGTACTTC CASSPPVGGPGGWVNIQYF
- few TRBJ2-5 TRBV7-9 TGTGCCAGCAGCCAAGACGGGGGAGAGACCCAGTACTTC CASSQDGGETQYF
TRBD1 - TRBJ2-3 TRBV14 TGTGCCAGCAGCCAAATGCCGGGGACAGGGGTCACAGATACGCAGTATTTT CASSQMPGTGVTDTQYF
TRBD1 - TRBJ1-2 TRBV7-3 TGTGCCATAACCCGGGACAGGGCCAACTATGGCTACACCTTC CAITRDRANYGYTF
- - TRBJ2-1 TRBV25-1 TGTGCCAGCAGTGACAGAAACGACTACAATGAGCAGTTCTTC CASSDRNDYNEQFF
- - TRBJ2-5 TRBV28 TGTGCCAGCAGTTTGGGCGCAGAGACCCAGTACTTC CASSLGAETQYF
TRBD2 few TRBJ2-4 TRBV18 TGTGCCAGCTCACCAACAGGATCGGCGGGAGTTGCCAAAAACATTCAGTACTTC CASSPTGSAGVAKNIQYF
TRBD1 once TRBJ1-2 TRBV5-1 TGCGCCAGCAGCACGGACGGACAGGGGCTTGGCTACACCTTC CASSTDGQGLGYTF
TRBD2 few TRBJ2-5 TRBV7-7 TGTGCCAGCAGCAACCTAGCGGGGGGGCGCGAGACCCAGTACTTC CASSNLAGGRETQYF
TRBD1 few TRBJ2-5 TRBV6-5 TGTGCCAGCAGTTTCCACCGACAGGGGCTAGAGACCCAGTACTTC CASSFHRQGLETQYF
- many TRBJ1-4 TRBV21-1 TGTGCCAACTCCCCACAATCAGGAATTAACAATGAAAAACTGTTTTTT CANSPQSGINNEKLFF
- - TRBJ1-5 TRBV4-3 TGCGCCAGCAGCCAAGATTACGGGTTTCGGCAGCCCCAGCATTTT CASSQDYGFRQPQHF
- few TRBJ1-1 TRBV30 TGTGCCTGGAGTCGGGGGGTATCCAGGGTAGTCATGAACACTGAAGCTTTCTTT CAWSRGVSRVVMNTEAFF
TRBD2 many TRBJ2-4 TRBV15 TGTGCCACCAGCAGAGATCCTAGACTAGCGCTGGACATTCAGTACTTC CATSRDPRLALDIQYF
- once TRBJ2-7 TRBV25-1 TGTGCCAGCAGTGAAGGGGGGGGGCTAGACGAGCAGTACTTC CASSEGGGLDEQYF
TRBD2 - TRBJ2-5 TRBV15 TGTGCCACCTCGCCCCTAGCGGGTTCCCAAGAGACCCAGTACTTC CATSPLAGSQETQYF
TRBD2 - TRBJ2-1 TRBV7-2 TGTGCCAGCAGCTTAGTAGGCGGGGGGGCAGGTGAGCAGTTCTTC CASSLVGGGAGEQFF